This T cell receptor (beta chain) was captured by sequencing in a study of blood T cell repertoires in COVID-19. Background on the study: COVID-19 samples, acute and convalescent, were from the United States, Italy and Spain. PBMCs, B-cell-depleted T cells, or T cells were the source of the cDNA or gDNA that made up the material.

In the original workflow: Quantification of nucleated cells was approximated via reference gene primer amplification. TCRdb's table, derived via immunoSEQ multiplex PCR, lists solely in-frame clones and lacks some. The V and J calls and clone size come from that table; D and trimming were worked out from the DNA. The sample has 150,000 or so clones, around 76% seen once; the top ten hold roughly 9%. V lost 3 bases, J lost 4 bases, and 7 bases stayed unmatched. The CDR3 spans 15 residues. Germline CDR1 reads MDHEN; CDR2 reads SYDVKM. The TCR was taken from a woman aged 70 to 79 with acute or convalescent COVID-19. Sequenced sample: peripheral blood. The chain recombines TRBV28 with TRBJ1-2; 8 bases agree with TRBD1. The CDR3 nucleotides are TGTGCCAGCAGTTTGCAGGGGGCCTACGTCTATGGCTACACCTTC. Amino acids: CASSLQGAYVYGYTF.